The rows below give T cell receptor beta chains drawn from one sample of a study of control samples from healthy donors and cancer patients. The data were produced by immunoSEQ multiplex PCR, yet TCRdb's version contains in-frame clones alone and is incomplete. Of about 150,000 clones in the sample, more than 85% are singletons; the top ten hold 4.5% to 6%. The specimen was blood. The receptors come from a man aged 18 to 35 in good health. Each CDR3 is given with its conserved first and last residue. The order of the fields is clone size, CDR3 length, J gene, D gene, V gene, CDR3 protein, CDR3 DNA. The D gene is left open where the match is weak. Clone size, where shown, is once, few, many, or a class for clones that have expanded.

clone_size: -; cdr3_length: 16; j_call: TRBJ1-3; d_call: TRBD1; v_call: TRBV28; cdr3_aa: CASSEDRELNGNTIYF; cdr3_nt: TGTGCCAGCAGTGAAGACAGGGAACTAAACGGAAACACCATATATTTT
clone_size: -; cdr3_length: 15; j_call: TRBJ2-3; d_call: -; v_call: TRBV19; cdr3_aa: CASSIYLLAPDTQYF; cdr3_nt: TGTGCCAGTAGTATCTATCTCTTAGCTCCAGATACGCAGTATTTT
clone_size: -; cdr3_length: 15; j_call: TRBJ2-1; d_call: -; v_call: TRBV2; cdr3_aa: CASIWQGSSYNEQFF; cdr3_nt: TGTGCGAGCATCTGGCAGGGGAGCTCCTACAATGAGCAGTTCTTC
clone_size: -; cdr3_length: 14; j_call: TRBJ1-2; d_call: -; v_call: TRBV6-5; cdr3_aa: CAGRGVGWVQGYTF; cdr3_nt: TGTGCCGGTAGGGGGGTCGGCTGGGTCCAAGGCTACACCTTC
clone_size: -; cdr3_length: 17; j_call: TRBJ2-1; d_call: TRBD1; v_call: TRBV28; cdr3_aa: CASSLGYYNRGFDEQFF; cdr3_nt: TGTGCCAGCAGTTTAGGTTACTACAACAGGGGTTTCGATGAGCAGTTCTTC
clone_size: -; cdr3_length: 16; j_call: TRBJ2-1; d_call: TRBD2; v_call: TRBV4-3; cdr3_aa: CASSQGRGGLGNEQFF; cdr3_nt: TGCGCCAGCAGCCAAGGGCGGGGGGGGCTTGGCAATGAGCAGTTCTTC
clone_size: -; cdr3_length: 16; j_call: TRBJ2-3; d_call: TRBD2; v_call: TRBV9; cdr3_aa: CASSVEGGGAVDTQYF; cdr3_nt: TGTGCCAGCAGCGTAGAGGGCGGGGGGGCGGTAGATACGCAGTATTTT
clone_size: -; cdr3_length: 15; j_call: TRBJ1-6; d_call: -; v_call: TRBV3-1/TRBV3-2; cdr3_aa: CASSQTGSLNSPLHF; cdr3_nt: TGTGCCAGCAGCCAAACAGGGTCACTTAATTCACCCCTCCACTTT
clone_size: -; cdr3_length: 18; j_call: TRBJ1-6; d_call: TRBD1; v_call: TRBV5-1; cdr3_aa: CASSLATAQGGRNSPLHF; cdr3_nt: TGCGCCAGCAGCTTGGCCACGGCCCAGGGGGGACGTAATTCACCCCTCCACTTT
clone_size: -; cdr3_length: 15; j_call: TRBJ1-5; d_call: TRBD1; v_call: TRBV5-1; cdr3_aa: CASSADRAGNQPQHF; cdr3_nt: TGCGCCAGCAGCGCGGACAGGGCCGGCAATCAGCCCCAGCATTTT
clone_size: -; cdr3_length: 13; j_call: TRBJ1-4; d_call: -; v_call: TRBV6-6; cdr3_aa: CASSPTVGEKLFF; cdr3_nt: TGTGCCAGCAGCCCTACTGTAGGGGAAAAACTGTTTTTT
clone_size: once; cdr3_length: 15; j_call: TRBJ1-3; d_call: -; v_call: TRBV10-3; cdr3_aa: CAISGYEGSGNTIYF; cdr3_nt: TGTGCCATCAGTGGGTACGAAGGCTCTGGAAACACCATATATTTT
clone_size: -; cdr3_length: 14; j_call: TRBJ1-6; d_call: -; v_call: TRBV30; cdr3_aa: CAWSSGFGNSPLHF; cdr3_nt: TGTGCCTGGAGTTCAGGGTTCGGTAATTCACCCCTCCACTTT
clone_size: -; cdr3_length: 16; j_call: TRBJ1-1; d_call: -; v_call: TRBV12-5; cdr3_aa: CASGSQNRDSDTEAFF; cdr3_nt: TGTGCTAGTGGTTCACAAAACAGGGATTCGGACACTGAAGCTTTCTTT
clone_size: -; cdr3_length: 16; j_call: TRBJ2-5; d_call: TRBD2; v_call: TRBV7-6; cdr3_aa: CASSLVSSGRPGAQYF; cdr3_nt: TGTGCCAGCAGCTTAGTTTCTAGCGGGAGGCCAGGGGCCCAGTACTTC
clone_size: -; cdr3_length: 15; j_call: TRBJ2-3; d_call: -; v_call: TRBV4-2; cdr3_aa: CASSKVGASTDTQYF; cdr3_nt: TGTGCCAGCAGTAAAGTCGGGGCTAGCACAGATACGCAGTATTTT
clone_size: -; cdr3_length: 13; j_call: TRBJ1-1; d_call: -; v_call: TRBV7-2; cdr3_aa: CASSLGANTEAFF; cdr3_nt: TGTGCCAGCAGCTTAGGAGCAAACACTGAAGCTTTCTTT
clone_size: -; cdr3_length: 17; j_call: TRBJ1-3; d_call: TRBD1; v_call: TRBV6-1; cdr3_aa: CASSVSQGASSGNTIYF; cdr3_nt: TGTGCCAGCAGTGTAAGTCAGGGGGCGAGCTCTGGAAACACCATATATTTT
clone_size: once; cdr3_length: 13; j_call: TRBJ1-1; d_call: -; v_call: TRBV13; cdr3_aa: CASSRMMNTEAFF; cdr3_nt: TGTGCCAGCAGCAGGATGATGAACACTGAAGCTTTCTTT
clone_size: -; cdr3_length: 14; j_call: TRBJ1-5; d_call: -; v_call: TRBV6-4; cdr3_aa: CASSDGLSNQPQHF; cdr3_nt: TGTGCCAGCAGTGACGGACTTAGCAATCAGCCCCAGCATTTT